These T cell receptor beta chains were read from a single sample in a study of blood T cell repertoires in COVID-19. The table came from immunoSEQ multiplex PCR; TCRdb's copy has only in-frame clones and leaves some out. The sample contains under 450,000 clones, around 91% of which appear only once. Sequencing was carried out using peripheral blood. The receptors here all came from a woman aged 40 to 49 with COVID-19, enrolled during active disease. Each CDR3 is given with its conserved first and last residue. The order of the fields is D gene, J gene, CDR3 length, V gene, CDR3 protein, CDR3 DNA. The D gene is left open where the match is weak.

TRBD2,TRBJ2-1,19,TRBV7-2,CASSSPKGGRGRAYNEQFF,TGTGCCAGCAGCTCCCCCAAAGGCGGGAGAGGTAGAGCCTACAATGAGCAGTTCTTC
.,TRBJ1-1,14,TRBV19,CASSMLGFNTEAFF,TGTGCCAGTAGTATGCTAGGTTTCAACACTGAAGCTTTCTTT
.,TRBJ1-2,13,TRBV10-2,CASSEGGGYGYTF,TGCGCCAGCAGTGAGGGGGGCGGGTATGGCTACACCTTC
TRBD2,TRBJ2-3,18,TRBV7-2,CASSTTSGRRVSTDTQYF,TGTGCCAGCAGCACCACTAGCGGGAGGCGGGTTAGCACAGATACGCAGTATTTT
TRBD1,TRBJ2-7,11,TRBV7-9,CASATGREQYF,TGTGCCAGTGCGACAGGGCGAGAGCAGTACTTC
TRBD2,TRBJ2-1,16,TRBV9,CASSATRTSAHNEQFF,TGTGCCAGCAGCGCGACCCGGACTAGCGCCCACAATGAGCAGTTCTTC
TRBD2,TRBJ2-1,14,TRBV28,CASSLGTSYNEQFF,TGTGCCAGCAGTTTAGGGACTAGCTACAATGAGCAGTTCTTC
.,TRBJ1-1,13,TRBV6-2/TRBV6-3,CASSYWGLTEAFF,TGTGCCAGCAGTTACTGGGGACTCACTGAAGCTTTCTTT
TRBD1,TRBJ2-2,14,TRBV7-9,CASSRDRVTGELFF,TGTGCCAGCAGCCGGGACAGAGTTACCGGGGAGCTGTTTTTT
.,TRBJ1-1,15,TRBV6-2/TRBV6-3,CASSLWAGRGTEAFF,TGTGCCAGCAGCCTTTGGGCAGGGCGGGGGACTGAAGCTTTCTTT
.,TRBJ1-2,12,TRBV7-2,CASSFGEVGYTF,TGTGCCAGCAGCTTTGGGGAGGTCGGCTACACCTTC
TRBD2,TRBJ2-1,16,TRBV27,CASSLGSGSSYNEQFF,TGTGCCAGCAGTTTGGGGAGCGGGAGCTCCTACAATGAGCAGTTCTTC
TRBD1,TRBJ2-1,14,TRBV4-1,CASSQDRDSDEQFF,TGCGCCAGCAGCCAAGATAGGGACAGCGATGAGCAGTTCTTC
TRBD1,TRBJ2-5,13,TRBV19,CASRDRRQETQYF,TGTGCCAGTAGGGACAGGCGCCAAGAGACCCAGTACTTC
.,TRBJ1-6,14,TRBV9,CASKRGTADSPLHF,TGTGCCAGCAAGCGGGGGACGGCCGATTCACCCCTCCACTTT
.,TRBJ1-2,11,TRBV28,CASRAVYGYTF,TGTGCCAGCAGGGCAGTGTATGGCTACACCTTC
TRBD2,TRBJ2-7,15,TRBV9,CASSVASGVLYEQYF,TGTGCCAGCAGCGTAGCTAGCGGGGTCCTGTACGAGCAGTACTTC
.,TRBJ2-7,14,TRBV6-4,CASSVEQGSLEQYF,TGTGCCAGCAGTGTTGAGCAGGGGTCACTCGAGCAGTACTTC
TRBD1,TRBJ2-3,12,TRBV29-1,CSLGTDTDTQYF,TGCAGCCTCGGGACAGACACAGATACGCAGTATTTT
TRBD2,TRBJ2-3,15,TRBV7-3,CASSSSGGPTDTQYF,TGTGCCAGCAGCTCCAGCGGGGGTCCCACAGATACGCAGTATTTT
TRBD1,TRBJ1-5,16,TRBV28,CASSGDREYSNQPQHF,TGTGCCAGCAGTGGGGACAGGGAATATAGCAATCAGCCCCAGCATTTT
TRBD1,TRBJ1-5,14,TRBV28,CASSLKRGRQPQHF,TGTGCCAGCAGTTTAAAAAGGGGGCGGCAGCCCCAGCATTTT
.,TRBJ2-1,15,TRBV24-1,CATSDLRDNYNEQFF,TGTGCCACCAGTGACCTCCGGGACAACTACAATGAGCAGTTCTTC
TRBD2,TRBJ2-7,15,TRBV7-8,CASSLASGLAYEQYF,TGTGCCAGCAGCTTAGCTTCCGGACTAGCCTACGAGCAGTACTTC
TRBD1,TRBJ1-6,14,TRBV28,CASRPDRVRPPLHF,TGTGCCAGCAGGCCGGACAGGGTGCGGCCACCCCTCCACTTT
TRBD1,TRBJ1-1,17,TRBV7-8,CASSWGKGQGADTEAFF,TGTGCCAGCAGTTGGGGAAAGGGGCAGGGGGCTGACACTGAAGCTTTCTTT
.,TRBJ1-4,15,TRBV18,CASSPYPKNRSQLFF,TGTGCCAGCTCACCATACCCAAAGAACAGGTCGCAACTGTTTTTT